This note documents a single T cell receptor (beta chain) sequence. The authors reverse transcribed roughly 0.45 to 1 ug RNA with random hexamers. TCRdb re-called the immunoSEQ multiplex PCR reads with MiXCR, one entry per CDR3 protein. The sample yields some 50,000 distinct CDR3 sequences, 95% seen once. The CDR3 sequence is 15 residues long. Germline V gives CDR1 MNHEY, CDR2 SMNVEV (reference sequence). Trimming took off 4 bases at V and 8 bases at J, with 18 bases between the two ends. The data were obtained in a study of CD8 T cells in Susac syndrome. Across the study: Intravenous immunoglobulin alone or corticosteroids were being given to patients with Susac syndrome at blood draw, unless they were therapy-naive.

The genes are TRBV27 and TRBJ2-1; D may match TRBD1 or TRBD2 (5 bases each). The TCR comes from a human donor with Susac syndrome. The sample comprised CD8+ T cells from PBMCs. The CDR3, as DNA: TGTGCCAGCAGTTCAACTCCAGACCTGGGGGATGAGCAGTTCTTC. Translation gives CASSSTPDLGDEQFF.